This T cell receptor (beta chain) emerged from a study of breast tumors, draining lymph nodes, adjacent tissues. This clonotype appeared many times. One end of the junction varies from germline; a read error may be responsible. The CDR3 contains 14 residues. CDR1 and CDR2 from the germline V gene are SSHAT and FNYEAQ (reference sequence). The lymph nodes were axillary draining lymph nodes from breast cancer patients. TCRdb fed the multiplex PCR reads into MiXCR, producing one record per CDR3 protein. The sample has 85,000 to 130,000 distinct CDR3 sequences, 30% seen once. The V and J genes are TRBV7-7 and TRBJ2-5; D may be TRBD2 (5 bases). The TCR comes from a female donor with breast cancer. Some clones in this sample may be carry-over from other donors' samples. The sample was axillary lymph node tissue. CDR3 amino acids: CASSPGLTQETQYF. The DNA of the CDR3 is TGTGCTAGCAGCCCTGGACTGACCCAAGAGACCCAGTACTTC.